One sample yielded the 8 T cell receptor beta chains listed below, sequenced in a study of shared clonotypes between healthy human individuals. Data came from immunoSEQ multiplex PCR; TCRdb stores just in-frame clones and leaves some out. The table has around 990,000 clones, about 80% seen once. The specimen was memory CD4+ T cells from PBMCs. The subset: CD45RA-negative fraction. The origin of the receptors is a man aged 18 to 29 in good health. Some clones in this sample may be carry-over from other donors' samples.

This clone was counted a few times. The chain joins TRBV5-6 to TRBJ1-2; D might be TRBD1 (6 bases). Deletions cut 4 bases from V and 0 bases from J, with 10 bases between. The CDR3 runs 14 residues. Germline-derived CDR1 and CDR2 are SGHDT and YYEEEE. As DNA, the CDR3 is TGTGCCAGCAGCCTACGGACAGCTAACTATGGCTACACCTTC. It encodes CASSLRTANYGYTF.

CDR3 sequence reads: CASSKEGLGYTF. CDR3 DNA: TGTGCCAGCAGCAAAGAAGGGCTTGGCTACACCTTC. J is TRBJ1-2 and V is TRBV2; D is uncertain. Trimming stripped 6 bases from V and 7 bases from J, with 12 bases between. CDR3 size: 12 residues. The V gene's germline CDR1 is SNHLY and CDR2 FYNNEI.

The CDR3 DNA reads TGTGCCAGCAGCTTAATGTCCAGCGCGAACACCGGGGAGCTGTTTTTT. Residues: CASSLMSSANTGELFF. V and J are TRBV7-3 and TRBJ2-2; D unclear. Germline values: CDR1 SGHTA, CDR2 FQGTGA. The CDR3 is 16 residues long. Trimming cost V 1 base and J 0 bases, with 9 bases left between them.

The chain joins TRBV5-1 to TRBJ1-1; TRBD1 agrees at 8 bases. CDR3 size: 16 residues. Germline lookup yields CDR1 SGHRS and CDR2 YFSETQ. J was trimmed by 11 bases and V by 0 bases; bases with no gene match: 15. CDR3 in amino acids: CASSLEGSGTGIGAFF. CDR3 DNA: TGCGCCAGCAGCTTGGAGGGGTCCGGGACAGGAATTGGGGCTTTCTTT. Full variable domain (outside the CDR3, taken from reference TRBV5-1 and TRBJ1-1): KAGVTQTPRYLIKTRGQQVTLSCSPISGHRSVSWYQQTPGQGLQFLFEYFSETQRNKGNFPGRFSGRQFSNSRSEMNVSTLELGDSALYLCASSLEGSGTGIGAFFGQGTRLTVV.

This clone showed up just a few times. V and J are TRBV7-9 and TRBJ2-3; TRBD2 matches at 14 bases. Germline trimming cut 5 bases from V and 4 bases from J; bases unmatched to any gene: 8. The length of the CDR3 is 17 residues. Germline loops: CDR1 SEHNR, CDR2 FQNEAQ (reference sequence). The CDR3, as DNA: TGTGCCAGCAGCCCGACTAGCGGGAGGGCCTTGGCAGATACGCAGTATTTT. It translates to CASSPTSGRALADTQYF.

This chain joins TRBV7-2 and TRBJ2-7; 7 bases are a match to TRBD1. With 5 bases clipped from V and 4 bases from J, the junction kept 8 bases outside the gene matches. Germline values: CDR1 SGHTA, CDR2 FQGNSA. The CDR3 contains 14 residues. The CDR3 spells CASSPQGQKYEQYF. CDR3 coding DNA: TGTGCCAGCAGCCCACAGGGACAGAAGTACGAGCAGTACTTC.

This clone turned up a few times. This chain connects TRBV7-9 to TRBJ2-1; unclear D gene. The germline V gene has CDR1 SEHNR and CDR2 FQNEAQ (reference sequence). The V and J ends lost 1 base and 5 bases respectively, with 15 bases between them. This CDR3 is built from 16 residues. The CDR3 DNA follows: TGTGCCAGCAGCTTAGTTCCCAGGCGGCCACACAATGAGCAGTTCTTC. Amino acid sequence: CASSLVPRRPHNEQFF.

This clone was recorded once. The genes are TRBV18 and TRBJ1-3; D remains ambiguous. The V gene's germline CDR1 is KGHSH and CDR2 LQKENI. The CDR3 consists of 16 residues. Trimming pared 1 base from V and 0 bases from J, leaving 10 bases between. Written as DNA, the CDR3 is TGTGCCAGCTCACCACAGGCCGGGAACTCTGGAAACACCATATATTTT. Encoded protein: CASSPQAGNSGNTIYF. The full variable domain, its missing parts supplied by reference TRBV18 and TRBJ1-3, is NAGVMQNPRHLVRRRGQEARLRCSPMKGHSHVYWYRQLPEEGLKFMVYLQKENIIDESGMPKERFSAEFPKEGPSILRIQQVVRGDSAAYFCASSPQAGNSGNTIYFGEGSWLTVV.